This paragraph covers one TCR beta chain sequence. The sample comes from a study of blood T cell repertoires in COVID-19. On the study more broadly: T cells, B-cell-depleted T cells, or PBMCs provided the cDNA or gDNA that served as material.

Per the original data handling: It was from reference gene primer amplification that nucleated cell counts were estimated. Sequenced by immunoSEQ multiplex PCR; TCRdb stores in-frame clones only, minus some. The DNA gave D and trimming, while V, J and clone size come from that table. Among 180,000 or so clones listed, roughly 88% were seen once. Participant-reported clinical history was the basis for cohort assignment. Cohort 3 donors were reported recovered after two negative PCRs, clearance, or symptom resolution. What was sequenced was PBMCs or T cells enriched from blood (not recorded which). The sequence was obtained from a woman aged 30 to 39 who had recovered from COVID-19.

CDR3 residues: CASRYTSGTYNEQFF. As DNA, the CDR3 is TGTGCCAGCAGATACACTAGCGGGACCTACAATGAGCAGTTCTTC. The chain couples TRBV6-1 to TRBJ2-1; TRBD2 matches at 10 bases. After removal of 6 bases from V and 2 bases from J, the junction contained 4 bases not matched to a gene. CDR3 length: 15 residues. Germline values: CDR1 MNHNS, CDR2 SASEGT.